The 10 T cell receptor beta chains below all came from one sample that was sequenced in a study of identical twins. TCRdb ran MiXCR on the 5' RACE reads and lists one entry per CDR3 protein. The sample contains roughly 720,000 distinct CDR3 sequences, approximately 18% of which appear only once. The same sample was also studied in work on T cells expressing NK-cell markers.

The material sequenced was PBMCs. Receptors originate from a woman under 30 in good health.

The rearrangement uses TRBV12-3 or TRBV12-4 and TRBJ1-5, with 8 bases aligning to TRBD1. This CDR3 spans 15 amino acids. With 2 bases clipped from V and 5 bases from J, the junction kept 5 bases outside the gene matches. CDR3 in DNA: TGTGCCAGCAGTTTAACAGGGGGTCGTCATCAGCCCCAGCATTTT. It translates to CASSLTGGRHQPQHF.

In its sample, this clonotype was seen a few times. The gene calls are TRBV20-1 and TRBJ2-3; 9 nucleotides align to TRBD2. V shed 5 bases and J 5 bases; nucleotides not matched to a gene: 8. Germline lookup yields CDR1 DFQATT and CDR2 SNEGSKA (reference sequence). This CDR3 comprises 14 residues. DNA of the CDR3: TGCAGTGCTGATCTTATTAGCGGGAGAGATACGCAGTATTTT. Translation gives CSADLISGRDTQYF.

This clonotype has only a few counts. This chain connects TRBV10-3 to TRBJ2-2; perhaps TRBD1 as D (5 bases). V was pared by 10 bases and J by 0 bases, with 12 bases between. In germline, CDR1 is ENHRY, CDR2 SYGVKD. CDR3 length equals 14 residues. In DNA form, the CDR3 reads TGTGCCACAACAGGCTACGCGAACACCGGGGAGCTGTTTTTT. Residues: CATTGYANTGELFF.

CDR3 amino acids: CASSTTGANVLTF. In DNA, the CDR3 is TGTGCCAGCAGTACCACTGGGGCCAACGTCCTGACTTTC. The chain joins TRBV7-9 to TRBJ2-6, with no clear D. Trimming pared 6 bases from V and 2 bases from J, leaving 5 bases between. Looked up from germline, CDR1 is SEHNR and CDR2 is FQNEAQ (reference sequence). CDR3 length: 13 residues.

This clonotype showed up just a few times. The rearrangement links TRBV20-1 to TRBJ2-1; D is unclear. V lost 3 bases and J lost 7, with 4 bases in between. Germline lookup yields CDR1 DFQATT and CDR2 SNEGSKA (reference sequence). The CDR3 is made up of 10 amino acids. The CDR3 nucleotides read TGCAGTGCTAGGCAGAATGAGCAGTTCTTC. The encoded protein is CSARQNEQFF.

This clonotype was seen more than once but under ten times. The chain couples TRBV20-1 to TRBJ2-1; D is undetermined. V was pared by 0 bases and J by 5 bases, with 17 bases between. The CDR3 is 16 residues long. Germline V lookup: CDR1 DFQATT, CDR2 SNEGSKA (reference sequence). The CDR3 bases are TGCAGTGCTAGAGATTACCGGACCCGTGGAGACAATGAGCAGTTCTTC. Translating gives CSARDYRTRGDNEQFF.

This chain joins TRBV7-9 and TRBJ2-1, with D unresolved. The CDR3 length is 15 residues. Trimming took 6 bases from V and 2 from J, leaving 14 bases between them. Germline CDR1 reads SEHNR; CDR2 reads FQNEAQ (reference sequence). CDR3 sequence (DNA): TGTGCCAGCAGTTCATTAGGCGAGACCTACAATGAGCAGTTCTTC. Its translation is CASSSLGETYNEQFF.

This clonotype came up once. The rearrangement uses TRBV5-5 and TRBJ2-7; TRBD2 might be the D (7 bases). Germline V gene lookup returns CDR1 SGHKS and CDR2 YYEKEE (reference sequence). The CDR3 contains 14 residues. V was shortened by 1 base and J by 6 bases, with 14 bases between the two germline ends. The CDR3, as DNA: TGTGCCAGCAGCTTGAGGGGGGGCACTGCCGAGCAGTACTTC. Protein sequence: CASSLRGGTAEQYF.

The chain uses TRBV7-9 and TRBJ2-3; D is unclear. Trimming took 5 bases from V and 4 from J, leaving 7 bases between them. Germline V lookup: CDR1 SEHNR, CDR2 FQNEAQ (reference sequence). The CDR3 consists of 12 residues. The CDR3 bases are TGTGCCAGCAGCACCCTTCCAGATACGCAGTATTTT. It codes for CASSTLPDTQYF.

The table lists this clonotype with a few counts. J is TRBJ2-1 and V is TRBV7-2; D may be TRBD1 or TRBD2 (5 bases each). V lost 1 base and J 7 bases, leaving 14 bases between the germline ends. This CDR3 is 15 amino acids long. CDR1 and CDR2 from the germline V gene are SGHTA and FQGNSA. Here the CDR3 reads CASSLGRDLRNEQFF. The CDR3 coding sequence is TGTGCCAGCAGCTTAGGCAGGGACCTACGGAATGAGCAGTTCTTC. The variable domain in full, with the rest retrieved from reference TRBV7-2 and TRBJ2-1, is GAGVSQSPSNKVTEKGKDVELRCDPISGHTALYWYRQSLGQGLEFLIYFQGNSAPDKSGLPSDRFSAERTGGSVSTLTIQRTQQEDSAVYLCASSLGRDLRNEQFFGPGTRLTVL.